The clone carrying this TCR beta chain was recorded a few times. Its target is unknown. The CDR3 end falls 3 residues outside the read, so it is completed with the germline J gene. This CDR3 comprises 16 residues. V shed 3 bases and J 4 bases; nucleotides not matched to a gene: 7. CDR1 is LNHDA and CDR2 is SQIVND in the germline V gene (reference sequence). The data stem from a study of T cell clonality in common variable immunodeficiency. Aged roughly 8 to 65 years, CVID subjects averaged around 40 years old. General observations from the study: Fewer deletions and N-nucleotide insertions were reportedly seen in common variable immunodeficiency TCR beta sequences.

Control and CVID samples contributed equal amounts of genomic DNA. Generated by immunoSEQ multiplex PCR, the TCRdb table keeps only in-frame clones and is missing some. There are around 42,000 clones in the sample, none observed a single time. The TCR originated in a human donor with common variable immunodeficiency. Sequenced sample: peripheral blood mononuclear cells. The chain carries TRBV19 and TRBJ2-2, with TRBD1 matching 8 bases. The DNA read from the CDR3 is TGTGCCAGTAGTATTCTGGACAGGGCGAGCACCGGGGAG. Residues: CASSILDRASTGE. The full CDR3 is CASSILDRASTGELFF.